The rows below give T cell receptor beta chains drawn from one sample of a study of T cells expressing NK-cell markers. Reprocessing the 5' RACE reads, TCRdb reports a single entry for every CDR3 protein and omits DNA. This repertoire includes under 600,000 distinct CDR3 sequences. Material: blood T cells: a sorted CD56 or NKG2C T cell subset, CD4+ or CD8+ T cells, or bulk PBMC T cells (not recorded which). The receptors shown here come from a woman in her forties or fifties in good health. Each CDR3 is given with its conserved first and last residue. Fields, in order: V gene, J gene, CDR3 protein.

v_call: TRBV6-6
j_call: TRBJ2-4
cdr3_aa: CASSYSTRVDIQYF

v_call: TRBV7-8
j_call: TRBJ1-3
cdr3_aa: CASSLKSRGLLTGNTIYF

v_call: TRBV7-9
j_call: TRBJ2-2
cdr3_aa: CASSSYVNRAGGELFF

v_call: TRBV7-8
j_call: TRBJ1-4
cdr3_aa: CASSLARSSNEKLFF

v_call: TRBV5-1
j_call: TRBJ2-1
cdr3_aa: CASRGTGPGLASSYEQFF

v_call: TRBV27
j_call: TRBJ2-1
cdr3_aa: CASRAWAYNEQFF

v_call: TRBV6-5
j_call: TRBJ1-2
cdr3_aa: CASSYSLDRLIPYGYTF

v_call: TRBV19
j_call: TRBJ1-5
cdr3_aa: CASRHTGSQPQHF

v_call: TRBV3-1
j_call: TRBJ2-3
cdr3_aa: CASSQEGVGTDTQYF

v_call: TRBV20-1
j_call: TRBJ2-5
cdr3_aa: CSARLPGQRQETQYF

v_call: TRBV14
j_call: TRBJ2-1
cdr3_aa: CASSQEGAARRWFF

v_call: TRBV11-2
j_call: TRBJ2-2
cdr3_aa: CASSPGQAMAGELFF

v_call: TRBV7-9
j_call: TRBJ2-1
cdr3_aa: CASSLKRGQGRDEQFF

v_call: TRBV2
j_call: TRBJ2-1
cdr3_aa: CASMGRRSSDEQFF

v_call: TRBV7-9
j_call: TRBJ2-1
cdr3_aa: CASSLVLGPSYNEQFF

v_call: TRBV6-1
j_call: TRBJ2-6
cdr3_aa: CASSGTAGANVLTF

v_call: TRBV27
j_call: TRBJ2-1
cdr3_aa: CASGTGTGGYNEQFF

v_call: TRBV9
j_call: TRBJ1-6
cdr3_aa: CASSVEATNNSPLHF

v_call: TRBV6-2/TRBV6-3
j_call: TRBJ2-1
cdr3_aa: CASSYWQGRHNEQFF

v_call: TRBV12-3/TRBV12-4
j_call: TRBJ2-1
cdr3_aa: CASHRLAGELWRHNEQFF

v_call: TRBV5-1
j_call: TRBJ2-7
cdr3_aa: CASSPRNFYEQYF

v_call: TRBV12-3/TRBV12-4
j_call: TRBJ2-3
cdr3_aa: CASSPGGAKGLPDTQYF